Listed here are 31 T cell receptor beta chains from one sample, sequenced in a study of blood T cell repertoires in COVID-19. Assay: immunoSEQ multiplex PCR; the TCRdb copy retains only in-frame clones and omits some. This sample has 250,000 to 350,000 clones; roughly 87% occur once, and the top ten carry around 2.1%. The sample was peripheral blood. The receptor set was obtained from a young man with active or convalescent COVID-19.

There are a few counts of this clone. The chain couples TRBV19 to TRBJ1-3; 9 bases agree with TRBD1. The length of the CDR3 is 15 residues. V shed 5 bases, J shed 2 bases, and the junction held 4 bases outside the gene matches. Germline V CDR1 and CDR2: LNHDA, SQIVND (reference sequence). The CDR3 spells CASSPRQGAGNTIYF. In DNA form, the CDR3 reads TGTGCCAGTAGTCCGCGACAGGGGGCTGGAAACACCATATATTTT.

V is TRBV7-2 and J is TRBJ2-7; 8 nucleotides line up with TRBD1. Per germline, CDR1 SGHTA and CDR2 FQGNSA. The V segment lost 1 base and the J segment 1 base; nucleotides outside the gene matches: 3. CDR3 size: 15 residues. CDR3 nucleotides: TGTGCCAGCAGCTTAGACGGGACAGGATCCTACGAGCAGTACTTC. Translating it yields CASSLDGTGSYEQYF.

This clone has just one count. V is TRBV10-1 and J is TRBJ1-5; D may be TRBD1 (6 bases). CDR3 length equals 17 residues. Germline loops: CDR1 WNHNN, CDR2 SYGVQD (reference sequence). V lost 2 bases, J lost 0 bases, and 14 bases lay in between. CDR3 protein: CASSEPDRNYSNQPQHF. CDR3 DNA: TGCGCCAGCAGTGAGCCGGACAGAAATTATAGCAATCAGCCCCAGCATTTT.

The chain is built from TRBV5-4 and TRBJ2-1, with D tentatively TRBD1 (6 bases). Trimming removed 0 bases at V and 15 bases at J, with 10 bases between. Per the germline V gene, CDR1 is SGHNT and CDR2 is YYREEE (reference sequence). The CDR3 consists of 11 residues. DNA for the CDR3: TGTGCCAGCAGCTTGGACAGGGTTCGGTTCTTC. It yields the protein CASSLDRVRFF.

This sequence joins TRBV15 and TRBJ2-1; D is possibly TRBD2 (7 bases). Germline-derived CDR1 and CDR2 are LNHNV and YYDKDF (reference sequence). The CDR3 is made up of 17 amino acids. V lost 0 bases and J lost 7, with 19 bases in between. This chain's CDR3 is CATSRDRPGGYYNEQFF. The CDR3 coding sequence is TGTGCCACCAGCAGAGATCGTCCGGGGGGCTATTATAATGAGCAGTTCTTC.

The chain recombines TRBV2 with TRBJ2-1; 10 bases line up with TRBD2. In germline, CDR1 is SNHLY, CDR2 FYNNEI. CDR3 size: 15 residues. The V segment lost 4 bases and the J segment 5 bases; nucleotides outside the gene matches: 5. The CDR3 here is CASSVGLAADNEQFF. Here the CDR3 DNA reads TGTGCCAGCAGTGTAGGACTAGCGGCAGACAATGAGCAGTTCTTC.

The J gene is TRBJ1-1, the V gene TRBV19; TRBD1 aligns across 7 bases. Per germline, CDR1 LNHDA and CDR2 SQIVND (reference sequence). The CDR3 consists of 15 residues. The V gene end was trimmed by 8 bases and the J gene end by 3 bases; junction bases not matched to a gene: 12. The CDR3 spells CASPTRDRQHTEAFF. The CDR3 nucleotides are TGTGCCAGTCCCACCCGGGACAGACAACACACTGAAGCTTTCTTT.

The J gene is TRBJ2-7, the V gene TRBV19; 12 nucleotides match TRBD1. There are 15 residues in the CDR3. The germline V gene encodes CDR1 LNHDA and CDR2 SQIVND (reference sequence). V shed 6 bases, J shed 7 bases, and the junction held 10 bases outside the gene matches. The chain's CDR3 is CASRRSGQGAFEQYF. In DNA form, the CDR3 reads TGTGCCAGTAGGAGGTCGGGACAGGGGGCGTTTGAGCAGTACTTC.

The chain uses TRBV18 and TRBJ1-2; unclear D gene. The CDR3 has 13 residues. Germline V gene sequence: CDR1 KGHSH, CDR2 LQKENI. V was pared by 1 base and J by 6 bases, with 9 bases between. CDR3: CASSPRREDGYTF. The CDR3 DNA sequence: TGTGCCAGCTCACCACGCCGGGAGGATGGCTACACCTTC.

The rearrangement uses TRBV5-1 and TRBJ1-2; perhaps TRBD1 as D (5 bases). The CDR3 contains 16 residues. V was clipped by 0 bases and J by 0 bases, with 12 bases between them. CDR1 is SGHRS, CDR2 YFSETQ, per germline. This chain's CDR3 is CASSLAVGGANYGYTF. The CDR3 nucleotides are TGCGCCAGCAGCTTGGCCGTAGGAGGGGCTAACTATGGCTACACCTTC.

This clone was picked up one time. V is TRBV27 and J is TRBJ2-2, with 8 positions matching TRBD1. The germline V gene has CDR1 MNHEY and CDR2 SMNVEV (reference sequence). The length of the CDR3 is 14 residues. J was trimmed by 3 bases and V by 5 bases; bases with no gene match: 2. CDR3 nucleotides: TGTGCCAGCAGTCAGGGGGCCTACACCGGGGAGCTGTTTTTT. Its translation: CASSQGAYTGELFF.

V is TRBV5-6 and J is TRBJ1-1; possible D gene TRBD1, 5 bases. CDR1 SGHDT and CDR2 YYEEEE come from the germline V gene. The CDR3 has 15 residues. Trimming removed 0 bases at V and 6 bases at J, with 15 bases between. For the CDR3, the DNA is TGTGCCAGCAGCTTGGCAAGGGGAGGGAAGGCTGAAGCTTTCTTT. Amino acids: CASSLARGGKAEAFF.

In regard to this clone: Within the sample, other DNA sequences also encode this same CDR3. The chain combines TRBV5-4 with TRBJ2-3; weak D call: TRBD2 (6 bases). This CDR3 is built from 12 residues. Germline CDR1 is SGHNT and CDR2 is YYREEE (reference sequence). V was shortened by 2 bases and J by 5 bases, with 6 bases between the two germline ends. The CDR3 nucleotides are TGTGCCAGCAGCTTAGCGGGAGATACGCAGTATTTT. This sequence encodes CASSLAGDTQYF.

The chain links TRBV28 to TRBJ1-1; the match to TRBD1 covers 7 bases. Per the germline V gene, CDR1 is MDHEN and CDR2 is SYDVKM. The CDR3 is 12 residues long. With 7 bases clipped from V and 1 base from J, the junction kept 0 bases outside the gene matches. CDR3 bases: TGTGCCAGCAACAGGGGGAACACTGAAGCTTTCTTT. It translates to CASNRGNTEAFF.

This clone was seen only a few times. The chain links TRBV4-1 to TRBJ2-7, with 8 bases fitting TRBD1. This CDR3 contains 15 residues. In germline, CDR1 is MGHRA, CDR2 YSYEKL. J gave up 2 bases and V 3 bases, and 6 bases lay outside the gene matches. CDR3 sequence (DNA): TGCGCCAGCAGCCAGATGGACAGGGCGACCTACGAGCAGTACTTC. As protein: CASSQMDRATYEQYF.

V is TRBV5-1 and J is TRBJ1-5; 7 bases align to TRBD1. The CDR3 spans 16 residues. CDR1 and CDR2 (germline): SGHRS, YFSETQ. V trimming: 2 bases; J trimming: 0 bases; junction bases outside the gene matches: 5. CDR3 region: CASSLGTEYSNQPQHF. Written as DNA, the CDR3 is TGCGCCAGCAGCTTAGGGACAGAATATAGCAATCAGCCCCAGCATTTT. Full variable domain (missing parts from reference TRBV5-1 and TRBJ1-5): KAGVTQTPRYLIKTRGQQVTLSCSPISGHRSVSWYQQTPGQGLQFLFEYFSETQRNKGNFPGRFSGRQFSNSRSEMNVSTLELGDSALYLCASSLGTEYSNQPQHFGDGTRLSIL.

The chain couples TRBV5-3 to TRBJ2-3, with D unresolved. TRBV5-3 is an ORF for which the function is uncertain. The CDR3 loop spans 9 amino acids. This CDR3 reads CAPRNTQYF. In DNA, the CDR3 is TGTGCACCGCGAAATACGCAGTATTTT.

This chain links TRBV4-3 with TRBJ1-6, with 7 bases matching TRBD1. Germline CDR1 LGHNA, CDR2 YSLEER. This CDR3 spans 17 amino acids. J was trimmed by 8 bases and V by 1 base; bases with no gene match: 11. CDR3 sequence reads: CASSQGLSGQPYSPLHF. CDR3 nucleotides: TGCGCCAGCAGCCAAGGTCTGTCGGGACAGCCATATTCACCCCTCCACTTT.

The rearrangement joins TRBV28 to TRBJ2-3; D may be TRBD1 (6 bases). The CDR3 runs to 16 residues. Germline V lookup: CDR1 MDHEN, CDR2 SYDVKM. V lost 6 bases, J lost 0 bases, and 16 bases lay in between. The CDR3 DNA reads TGTGCCAGCAGCCCTGACCGGACAGTAAGCACAGATACGCAGTATTTT. Translated, it gives CASSPDRTVSTDTQYF. The full variable domain, with the rest looked up from reference TRBV28 and TRBJ2-3, is DVKVTQSSRYLVKRTGEKVFLECVQDMDHENMFWYRQDPGLGLRLIYFSYDVKMKEKGDIPEGYSVSREKKERFSLILESASTNQTSMYLCASSPDRTVSTDTQYFGPGTRLTVL.

The chain combines TRBV19 with TRBJ2-1, with 8 bases identical to TRBD2. After removal of 4 bases from V and 6 bases from J, the junction contained 8 bases not matched to a gene. The CDR3 is made up of 15 amino acids. Germline CDR1 is LNHDA and CDR2 is SQIVND (reference sequence). CDR3 sequence: CASSTGLVRSNEQFF. The CDR3 nucleotides are TGTGCCAGTAGTACGGGACTAGTGAGGTCCAATGAGCAGTTCTTC.

The chain uses TRBV28 and TRBJ1-5; TRBD1 matches 7 bases. CDR3 size: 15 residues. V lost 7 bases to trimming and J lost 2 bases; unmatched junction nucleotides: 8. Germline-derived CDR1 and CDR2 are MDHEN and SYDVKM. CDR3 DNA: TGTGCCAGCAAGATACGACAGGGTGGCAATCAGCCCCAGCATTTT. This gives the protein CASKIRQGGNQPQHF.

Turning to this clone: Additional DNA sequences in this sample encode the identical CDR3. V gene TRBV28 combines with J gene TRBJ1-1, with D perhaps matching TRBD1 (5 bases). CDR1 and CDR2 from the germline V gene are MDHEN and SYDVKM. Trimming took 3 bases from V and 2 from J, leaving 10 bases between them. The CDR3 spans 14 residues. CDR3 region: CASSFGRANTEAFF. CDR3 nucleotide sequence: TGTGCCAGCAGTTTCGGCAGGGCAAACACTGAAGCTTTCTTT. Based on the CDR3 plus reference TRBV28 and TRBJ1-1, the full variable domain is DVKVTQSSRYLVKRTGEKVFLECVQDMDHENMFWYRQDPGLGLRLIYFSYDVKMKEKGDIPEGYSVSREKKERFSLILESASTNQTSMYLCASSFGRANTEAFFGQGTRLTVV.

CDR3 region: CASSWRGDEEKLFF. CDR3 coding DNA: TGTGCCAGCAGTTGGAGAGGAGACGAGGAAAAACTGTTTTTT. The chain links TRBV6-6 to TRBJ1-4; D not certain. In germline, CDR1 is MNHNY, CDR2 SVGAGI (reference sequence). Trimming took off 4 bases at V and 8 bases at J, with 14 bases between the two ends. CDR3 length equals 14 residues.

On this clone: Other nucleotide sequences from this sample produce the same CDR3. The chain carries TRBV9 and TRBJ2-3; D uncertain. This CDR3 spans 12 amino acids. CDR1 is SGDLS, CDR2 YYNGEE, per germline. Trimming took 3 bases from V and 2 from J, leaving 4 bases between them. The chain's CDR3 is CASSANTDTQYF. In DNA form, the CDR3 reads TGTGCCAGCAGCGCAAACACAGATACGCAGTATTTT.

The chain couples TRBV2 to TRBJ2-2; 7 nucleotides match TRBD2. The CDR3 totals 14 residues. Unmatched junction bases numbered 8, after V lost 6 bases and J lost 7 bases. The germline gives CDR1 SNHLY, CDR2 FYNNEI. In nucleotides, the CDR3 is TGTGCCAGCAGCGCCGATGCGGGGGACGGGGAGCTGTTTTTT. Residues: CASSADAGDGELFF.

The V and J genes are TRBV6-6 and TRBJ2-7, with 8 bases matching TRBD2. Germline V gives CDR1 MNHNY, CDR2 SVGAGI (reference sequence). J gave up 0 bases and V 6 bases, and 10 bases lay outside the gene matches. This CDR3 contains 16 residues. The DNA of the CDR3 is TGTGCCAGCAGCAAGCCAGCGGGAGCGCACTCCTACGAGCAGTACTTC. As protein: CASSKPAGAHSYEQYF.

J is TRBJ1-1 and V is TRBV3-1 (or the pseudogene TRBV3-2); 7 bases align to TRBD1. In germline, CDR1 is LGHDT, CDR2 YNNKEL (reference sequence). This CDR3 is 18 amino acids long. V gave up 4 bases and J gave up 8 bases; unmatched junction bases: 22. CDR3 protein: CASSLLDGTDALCLEAFF. The CDR3 nucleotides are TGTGCCAGCAGCCTTCTCGACGGGACAGACGCCTTATGTTTGGAAGCTTTCTTT.

This clone appeared once. This chain uses TRBV11-2 with TRBJ1-6; the match to TRBD1 covers 7 bases. V was clipped by 2 bases and J by 9 bases; unmatched bases: 4. The CDR3 is 14 amino acids. Looked up from germline, CDR1 is SGHAT and CDR2 is FQNNGV. The CDR3 nucleotides read TGTGCCAGCAGCTTACTGTCAGGGGGTTCACCCCTCCACTTT. As protein: CASSLLSGGSPLHF.

The CDR3 bases are TGTGCCAGCAGTGAAAGGGGAATCCACTATGGCTACACCTTC. It yields the protein CASSERGIHYGYTF. This chain links TRBV6-1 with TRBJ1-2, with a possible D match to TRBD1 (5 bases). V shed 2 bases and J shed 3 bases, with 10 bases lying between them. Germline V gene lookup returns CDR1 MNHNS and CDR2 SASEGT. The CDR3 runs to 14 residues.

The V call is TRBV11-2, the J call TRBJ2-3; TRBD2 agrees at 9 bases. The CDR3 is 15 amino acids. The V segment lost 2 bases and the J segment 10 bases; nucleotides outside the gene matches: 10. Per germline, CDR1 SGHAT and CDR2 FQNNGV. The CDR3 sequence is CASSLSSGDLWSQYF. The CDR3 DNA reads as TGTGCCAGCAGCTTATCTAGCGGGGATCTCTGGTCGCAGTATTTT.

The chain recombines TRBV5-8 with TRBJ2-7; weak D call: TRBD2 (6 bases). Trimming cost V 2 bases and J 5 bases, with 14 bases left between them. Germline CDR1 SGHTS, CDR2 YDEGEE. The length of the CDR3 is 14 residues. For the CDR3, the DNA is TGTGCCAGCAGCTTTCAAAGACTAGTCAACGAGCAGTACTTC. Its translation is CASSFQRLVNEQYF.